This TCR beta chain derives from a study of T cells after somatic rescue of genetic block. TCRdb's table, derived via immunoSEQ multiplex PCR, lists solely in-frame clones and lacks some. The sample comprises about 68,000 clones, 85% to 95% of which are singletons, and about 2.7% rests with the top ten. The sequenced material came from peripheral blood mononuclear cells (PBMCs). The origin of this receptor is a man aged 40-50 years.

In nucleotides, the CDR3 is TGTGCCAGCAGCCGTGACAGCTTCAACACTGAAGCTTTCTTT. It encodes CASSRDSFNTEAFF. This sequence joins TRBV28 and TRBJ1-1; D is perhaps TRBD1 (5 bases). This CDR3 is built from 14 residues. The germline V gene has CDR1 MDHEN and CDR2 SYDVKM. Trimming pared 6 bases from V and 2 bases from J, leaving 13 bases between.